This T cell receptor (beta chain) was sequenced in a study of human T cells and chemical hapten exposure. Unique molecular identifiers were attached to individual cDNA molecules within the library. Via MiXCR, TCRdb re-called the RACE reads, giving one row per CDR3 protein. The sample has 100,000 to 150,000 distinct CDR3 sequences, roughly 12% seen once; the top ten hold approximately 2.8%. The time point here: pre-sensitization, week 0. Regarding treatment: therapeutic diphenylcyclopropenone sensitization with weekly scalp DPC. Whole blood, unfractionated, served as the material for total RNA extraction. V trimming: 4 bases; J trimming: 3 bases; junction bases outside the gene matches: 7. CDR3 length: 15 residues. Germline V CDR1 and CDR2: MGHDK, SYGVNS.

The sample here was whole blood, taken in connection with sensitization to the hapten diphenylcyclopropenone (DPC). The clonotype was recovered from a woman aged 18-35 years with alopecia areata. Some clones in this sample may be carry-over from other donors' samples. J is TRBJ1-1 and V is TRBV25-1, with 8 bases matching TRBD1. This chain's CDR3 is CASSGQTGVDTEAFF. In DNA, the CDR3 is TGTGCCAGCAGTGGCCAGACAGGGGTAGACACTGAAGCTTTCTTT.